This TCR beta chain comes out of a study of CD8+CD57+ T cells in acquired aplastic anemia. V gave up 0 bases and J gave up 4 bases, with 14 bases separating them. The CDR3 totals 15 residues. The germline V gene encodes CDR1 SGDLS and CDR2 YYNGEE. This clonotype was detected ten times or more. By flow cytometry, patients selected for sequencing had shown an expansion of CD8+CD57+ cells. Profiles of TCR beta VDJ and CDR3 were generated from a genomic DNA template. TCRdb fed the reads into MiXCR, producing one record per CDR3 protein. The sample has around 430,000 distinct CDR3 sequences; less than 35% are singletons.

V is TRBV9 and J is TRBJ2-7; TRBD2 is a possible D gene (6 bases). The source of this sequence is a human donor with aplastic anemia. Input material: sorted CD4+, CD8+, or CD8+CD57+ T cells (not recorded which) from PBMCs. Here the CDR3 DNA reads TGTGCCAGCAGCGTAGCCGGCCTAGCGAATTACGAGCAGTACTTC. This translates into CASSVAGLANYEQYF. The whole variable domain, remainder taken from reference TRBV9 and TRBJ2-7, is DSGVTQTPKHLITATGQRVTLRCSPRSGDLSVYWYQQSLDQGLQFLIQYYNGEERAKGNILERFSAQQFPDLHSELNLSSLELGDSALYFCASSVAGLANYEQYFGPGTRLTVT.